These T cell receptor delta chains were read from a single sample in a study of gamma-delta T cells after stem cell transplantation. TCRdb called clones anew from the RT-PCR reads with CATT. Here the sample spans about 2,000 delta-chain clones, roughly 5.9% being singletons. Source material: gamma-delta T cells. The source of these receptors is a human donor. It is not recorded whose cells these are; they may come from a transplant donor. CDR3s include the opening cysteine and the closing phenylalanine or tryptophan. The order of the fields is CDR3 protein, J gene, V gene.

cdr3_aa: CACDTADGGDSWDTRQMFF; j_call: TRDJ3; v_call: TRDV2
cdr3_aa: CACDTPGSLGSRPWDTRQMFF; j_call: TRDJ3; v_call: TRDV2
cdr3_aa: CACDVLGDPLYTDKLIF; j_call: TRDJ1; v_call: TRDV2
cdr3_aa: CACDTMGDTGGTDKLIF; j_call: TRDJ1; v_call: TRDV2
cdr3_aa: CACDSLRGEGDMYTDKLIF; j_call: TRDJ1; v_call: TRDV2
cdr3_aa: CACDTMGGTDKLIF; j_call: TRDJ1; v_call: TRDV2
cdr3_aa: CALGKIRRDWGIPYTDKLIF; j_call: TRDJ1; v_call: TRDV1
cdr3_aa: CACDRLPTDPLGDTGGLIF; j_call: TRDJ1; v_call: TRDV2
cdr3_aa: CACDTLGEGSDKLIF; j_call: TRDJ1; v_call: TRDV2
cdr3_aa: CACDPLGGLDKLIF; j_call: TRDJ1; v_call: TRDV2
cdr3_aa: CACDTVRTLGEAGEHNDKLIF; j_call: TRDJ1; v_call: TRDV2
cdr3_aa: CACDPILLGDRGPNTDKLIF; j_call: TRDJ1; v_call: TRDV2
cdr3_aa: CACDSVLGSWDTRQMFF; j_call: TRDJ3; v_call: TRDV2
cdr3_aa: CACDGVDTGGYRGELIF; j_call: TRDJ1; v_call: TRDV2
cdr3_aa: CACDSVLGDTRPLTAQLFF; j_call: TRDJ2; v_call: TRDV2
cdr3_aa: CACDAAGDPMSKSSWDTRQMFF; j_call: TRDJ3; v_call: TRDV2
cdr3_aa: CACDTVVGGSWDTRQMFF; j_call: TRDJ3; v_call: TRDV2
cdr3_aa: CACDPLIGKYTDKLIF; j_call: TRDJ1; v_call: TRDV2
cdr3_aa: CACDTLTGGYTDKLIF; j_call: TRDJ1; v_call: TRDV2
cdr3_aa: CACDLVGEIQYTDKLIF; j_call: TRDJ1; v_call: TRDV2
cdr3_aa: CACDILGVHTDKLIF; j_call: TRDJ1; v_call: TRDV2
cdr3_aa: CACDTVLGVPEYTDKLIF; j_call: TRDJ1; v_call: TRDV2
cdr3_aa: CACDFLNKGDTPGTDKLIF; j_call: TRDJ1; v_call: TRDV2
cdr3_aa: CACDKVGASFYTDKLIF; j_call: TRDJ1; v_call: TRDV2
cdr3_aa: CACDILGDNTDKLIF; j_call: TRDJ1; v_call: TRDV2
cdr3_aa: CACDALLGDTPDKLIF; j_call: TRDJ1; v_call: TRDV2
cdr3_aa: CACDTVRGHPTNTDKLIF; j_call: TRDJ1; v_call: TRDV2
cdr3_aa: CACDNLLGERSSWDTRQMFF; j_call: TRDJ3; v_call: TRDV2
cdr3_aa: CALGELRFLPFGTYTDKLIF; j_call: TRDJ1; v_call: TRDV1
cdr3_aa: CACDTVLGDNNAPYTDKLIF; j_call: TRDJ1; v_call: TRDV2
cdr3_aa: CACDTVTTGGYGTDKLIF; j_call: TRDJ1; v_call: TRDV2
cdr3_aa: CACDTVTDWGSPHTTDKLIF; j_call: TRDJ1; v_call: TRDV2
cdr3_aa: CACDTLRGGYAGSWDTRQMFF; j_call: TRDJ3; v_call: TRDV2
cdr3_aa: CACDVLGDTRLIF; j_call: TRDJ1; v_call: TRDV2
cdr3_aa: CACDTGTLLTGGYATTDKLIF; j_call: TRDJ1; v_call: TRDV2